The clone carrying this TCR beta chain was recorded a few times. These data belong to a study of patients and donors after allogeneic stem cell transplantation. V was cut by 3 bases and J by 0 bases, with 8 bases left in between. The CDR3 consists of 14 residues. Germline V CDR1 and CDR2: SEHNR, FQNEAQ (reference sequence). A single record per CDR3 protein comes from TCRdb applying MiXCR to the RT-PCR reads. The repertoire includes roughly 940,000 distinct CDR3 sequences, more than 15% of them detected once, and around 6% sits in the top ten. The source is a human donor who was either an allogeneic HSCT recipient or a stem cell or donor lymphocyte infusion donor (not recorded which). It is not recorded whose cells these are; they may come from a transplant donor. The chain carries TRBV7-9 and TRBJ2-5; D gene ambiguous. Input material: blood, either unsorted or a sorted T cell fraction (not recorded which). The CDR3 loop is CASSFRQNQETQYF. The CDR3 nucleotides read TGTGCCAGCAGCTTTAGGCAGAACCAAGAGACCCAGTACTTC.